This T cell receptor beta chain was documented in a study of T cell responses to AZD1222 COVID-19 vaccine. Study-wide results and limits: Seropositive at baseline were only a handful of AZD1222 recipients. Possibly, clonal diversity was underestimated; donors were largely white British and included more females.

Concerning this clone itself: Its antigen is not identified.

V lost 0 bases and J lost 5, with 11 bases in between. CDR1 and CDR2 (germline): LGHNA, YSLEER. The CDR3 consists of 14 residues. The data were produced by immunoSEQ multiplex PCR, yet TCRdb's version contains in-frame clones alone and is incomplete. The data show fewer than 120,000 clones, with more than 90% seen just once and almost 2.5% held by the top ten. Sample: peripheral blood, taken 28 days after the second AZD1222 dose. The J gene is TRBJ2-7, the V gene TRBV4-3; no clear D gene. The receptor's source is an adult who received the AZD1222 COVID-19 vaccine. CDR3 bases: TGCGCCAGCAGCCAAGATTTTACCCTCGACGAGCAGTACTTC. Amino acids: CASSQDFTLDEQYF.